Described below is a single T cell receptor beta chain sequence and its context. This entry is derived from a study of shared clonotypes between healthy human individuals. CD45RO-negative CD8 cells positively selected for CCR7 made up the naive population, which excluded terminally differentiated effector memory CD45RA+ cells. CDR1 and CDR2 (germline): MNHNS, SASEGT. V was clipped by 6 bases and J by 4 bases, with 10 bases between them. CDR3 length: 12 residues. Measured with immunoSEQ multiplex PCR; TCRdb has only the in-frame clones, and not every one. The sample has some 580,000 clones; roughly 98% are singletons.

Sequencing was performed on naive CD8+ T cells sorted from blood. The sequence came from a man aged 25-45 years in good health. This chain connects TRBV6-1 to TRBJ2-7, with D possibly TRBD1 on 5 matching bases. The CDR3 sequence is CASSARGYEQYF. In nucleotides, the CDR3 is TGTGCCAGCAGCGCTAGGGGATACGAGCAGTACTTC.